Presented here are 5 T cell receptor beta chains from one specimen sequenced in a study of identifying expanded T cells in peripheral blood. Produced via immunoSEQ multiplex PCR; TCRdb's table is partial and in-frame only. This table has some 96,000 clones, 80% to 90% appearing once. The sample comprised blood. The receptor set was obtained from a person aged 18 to 75 in good health.

The rearrangement joins TRBV10-3 to TRBJ2-7; D is possibly TRBD1 (6 bases). CDR1 is ENHRY, CDR2 SYGVKD, per germline. This CDR3 comprises 12 residues. V lost 10 bases and J lost 0, with 10 bases in between. The CDR3 sequence: CASRDNSYEQYF. CDR3 nucleotides: TGTGCCAGCCGGGACAACTCCTACGAGCAGTACTTC.

The chain carries TRBV30 and TRBJ1-1; D is uncertain. The CDR3 totals 13 residues. The V end lost 6 bases, the J end lost 5 bases, and 16 bases lay between the germline ends. Germline V gene data show CDR1 as GTSNPN and CDR2 as SVGIG (reference sequence). The CDR3 sequence: CACTTGLGTEAFF. DNA for the CDR3: TGTGCCTGTACGACCGGACTGGGGACTGAAGCTTTCTTT.

The chain employs TRBV9 and TRBJ2-3; D tentatively fits TRBD1 or TRBD2 (5 bases each). V lost 4 bases and J lost 6, with 9 bases in between. The CDR3 length is 12 residues. Looked up from germline, CDR1 is SGDLS and CDR2 is YYNGEE. CDR3 protein: CASSSEGDTQYF. The CDR3 DNA reads TGTGCCAGCAGCTCCGAGGGGGATACGCAGTATTTT. Full variable domain (outside the CDR3, taken from reference TRBV9 and TRBJ2-3): DSGVTQTPKHLITATGQRVTLRCSPRSGDLSVYWYQQSLDQGLQFLIQYYNGEERAKGNILERFSAQQFPDLHSELNLSSLELGDSALYFCASSSEGDTQYFGPGTRLTVL.

V and J are TRBV5-1 and TRBJ1-6; TRBD1 matches 10 bases. CDR1 is SGHRS, CDR2 YFSETQ, per germline. V shed 4 bases and J 14 bases; nucleotides not matched to a gene: 9. This CDR3 spans 14 amino acids. CDR3 sequence: CASSRDRGGSTLHF. CDR3 sequence (DNA): TGCGCCAGCAGCCGGGACAGGGGCGGCTCGACCCTCCACTTT.

Turning to this clone: The junction differs from germline at one of its ends, possibly a read error. This chain connects TRBV5-1 to TRBJ1-1; 8 bases fit TRBD1. This CDR3 region has 14 residues. Germline CDR1 is SGHRS and CDR2 is YFSETQ. CDR3 region: CAGRQGPLDTEAFF. DNA of the CDR3: TGCGCCGGCAGACAGGGGCCATTGGACACTGAAGCTTTCTTT.